A single TCR beta chain is shown here with its context. Using immunoSEQ multiplex PCR, the repertoire was profiled, and TCRdb retains in-frame clones only, with some absent. This repertoire shows about 240,000 clones, around 83% found once; its top ten account for approximately 9.6%. This sample was included in a study of blood T cell repertoires in COVID-19. CDR3 size: 14 residues. Germline values: CDR1 SGHTA, CDR2 FQGNSA. With 3 bases removed from V and 1 base from J, the gap between germline ends came to 10 bases. The genes are TRBV7-2 and TRBJ2-7; tentatively, D is TRBD1 (6 bases). This clonotype was sampled from a woman of 80 years or more with acute or convalescent COVID-19. Input material: peripheral blood. DNA for the CDR3: TGTGCCAGCAGCTTTCGTCAGGGGTCCTACGAGCAGTACTTC. Encoded protein: CASSFRQGSYEQYF.